Sequencing of this T cell receptor (beta chain) was carried out in a study of regulatory T cells in long-lasting Graves disease. Sequencing libraries for TCR beta were prepared with iRepertoire HTBI primers and Arm-PCR of CDR3 regions. TCRdb redid the calling of the multiplex PCR reads with MiXCR, one entry per CDR3 protein. The table has some 500,000 distinct CDR3 sequences, 13% seen once. The time point here: newly diagnosed GD, antithyroid drugs for less than 3 months. PBMC-derived RNA was used for the TCR library. The length of the CDR3 is 15 residues. The V gene's germline CDR1 is MNHEY and CDR2 SVGEGT. V shed 5 bases and J shed 4 bases, with 18 bases lying between them. This sample was shared with a second study, whose subject was T cells in Graves' hyperthyroidism and ophthalmopathy.

Source: peripheral blood mononuclear cells (PBMCs), taken at new diagnosis, from a patient treated with antithyroid drugs. This sequence joins TRBV6-2 or TRBV6-3 and TRBJ2-7, with D possibly matching TRBD1 (5 bases). The sequence was collected from a man aged 25-45 years with Graves disease. The CDR3 sequence is CASSEAIQALYEQYF. The CDR3 DNA follows: TGTGCCAGCAGTGAAGCGATACAGGCTTTATACGAGCAGTACTTC.